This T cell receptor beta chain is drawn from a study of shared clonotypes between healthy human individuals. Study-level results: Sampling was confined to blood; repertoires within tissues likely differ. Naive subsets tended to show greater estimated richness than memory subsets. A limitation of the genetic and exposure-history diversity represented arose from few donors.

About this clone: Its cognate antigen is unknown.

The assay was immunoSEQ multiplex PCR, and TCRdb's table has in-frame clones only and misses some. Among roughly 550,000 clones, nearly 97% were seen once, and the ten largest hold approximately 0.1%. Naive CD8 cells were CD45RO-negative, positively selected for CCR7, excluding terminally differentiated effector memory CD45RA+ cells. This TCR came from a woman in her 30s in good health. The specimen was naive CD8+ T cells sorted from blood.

The CDR3 spells CASSPSRRAGKNIQYF. Here the CDR3 DNA reads TGCGCCAGCAGCCCCTCGCGACGTGCTGGCAAAAACATTCAGTACTTC. V is TRBV4-1 and J is TRBJ2-4; D unresolved. Germline V gene lookup returns CDR1 MGHRA and CDR2 YSYEKL. The CDR3 has 16 amino acids. V was shortened by 4 bases and J by 3 bases, with 16 bases between the two germline ends.